These 2 T cell receptor beta chains share one sample of origin, sequenced in a study of cytomegalovirus exposure and HLA in healthy donors. Use of 60 Vbeta and 13 Jbeta primers characterized the PCR. Using immunoSEQ multiplex PCR, the repertoire was profiled, and TCRdb retains in-frame clones only, with some absent. The sample shows tens of thousands of clones, nearly 80% of them seen only once. The sample taken for sequencing was PBMCs. These receptors all come from a female donor in good health and CMV-seronegative.

This chain joins TRBV6-5 and TRBJ2-1; 9 positions agree with TRBD1. The V gene's germline CDR1 is MNHEY and CDR2 SVGAGI. Trimming cost V 0 bases and J 9 bases; bases outside gene matches: 6. CDR3 length: 15 amino acids. The CDR3 protein is CASSYSTGGTSEQFF. The CDR3 nucleotides are TGTGCCAGCAGTTACTCGACAGGGGGTACGTCTGAGCAGTTCTTC.

This chain joins TRBV5-1 and TRBJ2-5; the D gene is possibly TRBD2 (7 bases). The length of the CDR3 is 15 residues. Germline V gene lookup returns CDR1 SGHRS and CDR2 YFSETQ. Trimming cost V 4 bases and J 1 base, with 14 bases left between them. CDR3 protein: CASSGLGTPQETQYF. DNA of the CDR3: TGCGCCAGCAGCGGACTAGGGACACCCCAAGAGACCCAGTACTTC.